These T cell receptor beta chains were read from a single sample in a study of CD8+CD57+ T cells in acquired aplastic anemia. MiXCR, applied by TCRdb to the reads, yields one record per CDR3 protein. The sample records 250,000 to 300,000 distinct CDR3 sequences, about 56% being singletons. Source material: sorted CD4+, CD8+, or CD8+CD57+ T cells (not recorded which) from PBMCs. These receptors were collected from a human donor with severe aplastic anemia or a healthy control (not recorded which). CDR3s include the opening cysteine and the closing phenylalanine or tryptophan. Fields, in order: D gene, clone size, J gene, V gene, CDR3 DNA, CDR3 protein. The D gene is left open where the match is weak. Size values are once, few and many counts, or a class for expanded clones, and some rows have none.

TRBD1	-	TRBJ1-2	TRBV5-5	TGTGCCAGCAGCTTGGAGGTAGGGGGCTATGGCAACACCTTC	CASSLEVGGYGNTF
-	-	TRBJ2-7	TRBV15	TGTGCCACCAGCAGAGCGGACCGGCCCTACGAGCAGTACTTC	CATSRADRPYEQYF
TRBD1	few	TRBJ2-1	TRBV10-2	TGCGCCACCAGACCGGGACAGGGATACAATGAGCAGTTCTTC	CATRPGQGYNEQFF
-	-	TRBJ2-5	TRBV19	TGTGCCAGTAGTATTACAGGGTCGGCAGAGACCCAGTACTTC	CASSITGSAETQYF
-	-	TRBJ2-1	TRBV29-1	TGCAGCGTTGATTCCGTTCGCTCCTACAATGAGCAGTTCTTC	CSVDSVRSYNEQFF
-	-	TRBJ2-7	TRBV5-1	TGCGCCAGCAGCCTGGATTGGGGAGACGAGCAGTACTTC	CASSLDWGDEQYF
TRBD2	few	TRBJ2-5	TRBV2	TGTGCCACCTCGGCGGATAGCGGGGGGGCTAGAGAGACCCAGTACTTC	CATSADSGGARETQYF
-	many	TRBJ1-2	TRBV30	TGTGCCTGGACGGGGGGAGCCTATGGCTACACCTTC	CAWTGGAYGYTF
-	-	TRBJ1-3	TRBV20-1	TGCAGTGCTAGCAGGATTCATGGAAACACCATATATTTT	CSASRIHGNTIYF
-	once	TRBJ1-1	TRBV5-6	TGTGCCAGCACCGGCTTGGTTCGGGGGCCCGGTGAAGCTTTCTTT	CASTGLVRGPGEAFF
-	many	TRBJ1-4	TRBV19	TGTGCCAGTAGTATAGAAGGATTAAATGAAAAACTGTTTTTT	CASSIEGLNEKLFF
TRBD1	-	TRBJ2-5	TRBV7-3	TGTGCCAGCAGCTCTAAAGGACAGGGGAAGGTGACCCAGTACTTC	CASSSKGQGKVTQYF
-	many	TRBJ1-2	TRBV7-2	TGTGCCAGCAGCTCGGGCTTCAACTATGGCTACACCTTC	CASSSGFNYGYTF
TRBD1	-	TRBJ2-7	TRBV10-3	TGTGCCAGCCGTGAGGGGGCTTACGAGCAGTACTTC	CASREGAYEQYF
TRBD2	once	TRBJ2-7	TRBV2	TGTGCCAGCAGTGGAACTAGCGGGAGATACGAGCAGTACTTC	CASSGTSGRYEQYF
TRBD2	-	TRBJ2-1	TRBV20-1	TGCAGTGCATCGAGACTAGCGGGGGGAGGCGATGCTAATGAGCAGTTCTTC	CSASRLAGGGDANEQFF
-	many	TRBJ1-2	TRBV6-5	TGTGCCAGCAGTTACTCCTCCAGGGCAAGGGGCTACACCTTC	CASSYSSRARGYTF
TRBD2	-	TRBJ2-1	TRBV7-2	TGTGCCAGCAGCTTAGGGGGACTAGCGGGGCGCCCCTTATACAATGAGCAGTTCTTC	CASSLGGLAGRPLYNEQFF
TRBD1	-	TRBJ2-7	TRBV2	TGTGCCAGCAGCTGGGGACAGGGGTTCTCCTACGAGCAGTACTTC	CASSWGQGFSYEQYF
-	-	TRBJ1-3	TRBV12-3/TRBV12-4	TGCGCCAGCAGTTCATTAGGGAGTGGAAACACCATATATTTT	CASSSLGSGNTIYF
-	few	TRBJ2-5	TRBV20-1	TGCAGTGCTAGAGATCGACAGTTGTACCAAGAGACCCAGTACTTC	CSARDRQLYQETQYF
-	-	TRBJ1-4	TRBV12-3/TRBV12-4	TGTGCCAGCAGTTTAGGGCCCCAGCCGAACGAAAAACTGTTTTTT	CASSLGPQPNEKLFF
-	many	TRBJ1-6	TRBV6-5	TGTGCCAGCAGTTACTCTGTTCCAGGGAGCTCCTATAATTCACCCCTCCACTTT	CASSYSVPGSSYNSPLHF
TRBD2	-	TRBJ2-1	TRBV24-1	TGTGCCACCAGTGACCCGGGACTAGCGGGGGGTATTACCTACAATGAGCAGTTCTTC	CATSDPGLAGGITYNEQFF
-	-	TRBJ2-7	TRBV5-1	TGCGCCAGCAGCTTGGTACCTAGCCCCAACGAGCAGTACTTC	CASSLVPSPNEQYF
-	once	TRBJ1-2	TRBV7-9	TGTGCCAGCAGCTTAGTGGCAGGGAGTCCGGGTGGCTACACCTTC	CASSLVAGSPGGYTF
-	-	TRBJ1-2	TRBV15	TGTGCCACCAGCAGAGATTCGGACCGCATATCTAACTATGGCTACACCTTC	CATSRDSDRISNYGYTF
TRBD1	-	TRBJ1-6	TRBV14	TGTGCCAGCACCCAGACAGGGGGCAATTCACCCCTCCACTTT	CASTQTGGNSPLHF